This paragraph covers one T cell receptor beta chain sequence. It lacks a known antigen. No base quality values were provided; no much bigger clone lies one nucleotide off. To sequence the TCRbeta CDR3 region, genomic DNA was isolated from the sorted cells. TCRbeta CDR3 regions were sequenced using the immunoSEQ Assay. Entries here come from immuneACCESS through TCRdb and include only in-frame sequences with V and J called. Some clones fail to appear in such tables; in the studies checked, an unresolved V gene covers under half of the shortfall, and the cause of the remainder is unknown. For this sample there are 55,000 to 85,000 clones; roughly 90% appear just once. Roughly 3% of the sample goes to the ten largest clones. Patients with a history of autoimmune disease or receiving systemic immunosuppression were excluded from the trial. Peripheral blood for TCR sequencing was drawn from every dose cohort at baseline, at cycle 4 day 1 and at cycle 7 day 1. Samples were obtained from an open-label, multicenter, first-in-human phase I dose-escalation trial of ivuxolimab. The trial enrolled adults with locally advanced or metastatic head and neck squamous cell, hepatocellular, melanoma or renal cell carcinoma. Before TCR sequencing, CD4+ T cells and CD8+ T cells from peripheral blood were sorted into separate populations.

The sample belongs to a study of OX40 agonist ivuxolimab in advanced cancers. Describing the broader study: The costimulatory receptor OX40 (CD134) was targeted by ivuxolimab, a fully human IgG2 agonistic monoclonal antibody. Intravenous ivuxolimab was administered to patients every 2 weeks at six dose levels: 0.01, 0.1, 0.3, 1.5, 3 and 10 mg/kg. Of the roughly 51 dose-escalation patients, hepatocellular carcinoma was present in about 20, melanoma in roughly 15, renal cell carcinoma in 9 and head and neck cancer in 9. In the dose-escalation cohort, 82.7% of patients were male, and the mean age was roughly 60 years, with a range of 23 to 79. Prior anti-PD-1, anti-PD-L1 or anti-CTLA-4 therapy was permitted, and checkpoint inhibitors had been received by about 37% of dose-escalation patients. Partial responses were achieved by three dose-escalation patients, of whom one had hepatocellular carcinoma and two had cutaneous melanoma. Peripheral TCRbeta sequencing aimed to test whether ivuxolimab altered TCR sequence diversity and caused clonal T-cell expansion. The paper reports the monotherapy dose-escalation portion (N of about 56 patients) of the phase I ivuxolimab trial. General study outcomes and caveats: After ivuxolimab, CD8+ T cells had more expanded clones than CD4+ T cells on average. In partial responders in the 0.1-3.0 mg/kg groups, normalized peripheral clonal expansion was found to be among the lowest, especially among CD8+ T cells. Low levels of normalized T-cell clonal expansion were also seen in some nonresponding patients. Clonal expansion of both CD4+ and CD8+ blood T cells was observed from baseline to week 6 at doses 0.1 to 3.0 mg/kg. The antigen specificity of the peripheral T cells that underwent clonal expansion was not determined.

V loses 7 bases of germline sequence and J loses 8 bases, and the interval between the two ends is 17 bases. From its cysteine to its phenylalanine, the CDR3 spans 13 amino acids. Just the 39-base CDR3 DNA is kept, in frame starting at base 1. CDR1 and CDR2, looked up from the germline V gene, are SQVTM and ANQGSEA. The sequencing used CD4+ or CD8+ T cells sorted from blood, collected in a trial of the OX40 agonist ivuxolimab. The chain uses TRBV29-1 and TRBJ1-4; TRBD1 is a weak D gene call, 5 bases matching. The TCR comes from an adult with an advanced solid tumor such as melanoma, head and neck, liver or kidney cancer. The CDR3 protein is CSAGGSGREKLFF. The DNA sequence is TGCAGCGCCGGGGGTAGCGGTAGGGAAAAACTGTTTTTT.